Listed below are T cell receptor beta chains from one sample, sequenced in a study of T cells after yellow fever vaccination. Via MiXCR, TCRdb re-called the 5' RACE reads, giving one row per CDR3 protein. The sample consists of about 96,000 distinct CDR3 sequences, roughly 8.2% of them appearing once. The sequencing used CD8+ T cells not binding an NS4B(214-222) dextramer, sorted from PBMCs, collected roughly 15 days after the first yellow fever vaccination. Receptor source: a man between 18 and 35 years old who received the YFV17D yellow fever vaccine. Each CDR3 is given with its conserved first and last residue. Fields, in order: CDR3 protein, CDR3 DNA, V gene, J gene, clone size, D gene. A D gene is named only where the DNA matches it firmly. Expanded clones are given a class, and other clones once, few, many or no size at all.

CDR3aa: CSARVRHSYEQYF
CDR3nt: TGCAGTGCTAGAGTCAGACATAGCTACGAGCAGTACTTC
v_gene: TRBV20-1
j_gene: TRBJ2-7
abundance: -
d_gene: -

CDR3aa: CASSQILAGAQYF
CDR3nt: TGCGCCAGCAGCCAAATACTAGCGGGGGCGCAGTATTTT
v_gene: TRBV4-1
j_gene: TRBJ2-3
abundance: many
d_gene: TRBD2

CDR3aa: CASSYGEADSTDTQYF
CDR3nt: TGTGCCAGCAGTTACGGCGAGGCGGATAGCACAGATACGCAGTATTTT
v_gene: TRBV6-2/TRBV6-3
j_gene: TRBJ2-3
abundance: -
d_gene: -

CDR3aa: CASSSSWENTEAFF
CDR3nt: TGTGCCAGCAGCTCCTCATGGGAGAACACTGAAGCTTTCTTT
v_gene: TRBV7-2
j_gene: TRBJ1-1
abundance: -
d_gene: -

CDR3aa: CATSRVGQLYGYTF
CDR3nt: TGTGCCACCAGCAGAGTTGGACAGCTCTATGGCTACACCTTC
v_gene: TRBV15
j_gene: TRBJ1-2
abundance: -
d_gene: -

CDR3aa: CASSPAGRTEAFF
CDR3nt: TGTGCCAGCAGCCCCGCAGGGAGAACTGAAGCTTTCTTT
v_gene: TRBV6-2/TRBV6-3
j_gene: TRBJ1-1
abundance: few
d_gene: -

CDR3aa: CASSSAGAGGETQYF
CDR3nt: TGTGCCAGCAGCTCCGCGGGGGCCGGGGGAGAGACCCAGTACTTC
v_gene: TRBV7-9
j_gene: TRBJ2-5
abundance: -
d_gene: -

CDR3aa: CATRSGGNQPQHF
CDR3nt: TGTGCCACCCGTTCGGGGGGCAATCAGCCCCAGCATTTT
v_gene: TRBV27
j_gene: TRBJ1-5
abundance: -
d_gene: -

CDR3aa: CASSQRGIGNTGELFF
CDR3nt: TGCGCCAGCAGCCAGAGAGGAATAGGCAACACCGGGGAGCTGTTTTTT
v_gene: TRBV4-1
j_gene: TRBJ2-2
abundance: -
d_gene: -

CDR3aa: CATSSEVSYEQYF
CDR3nt: TGTGCCACCAGCAGCGAAGTCTCCTACGAGCAGTACTTC
v_gene: TRBV15
j_gene: TRBJ2-7
abundance: many
d_gene: -

CDR3aa: CASTGTGQYNEQFF
CDR3nt: TGTGCCAGCACCGGGACAGGGCAATACAATGAGCAGTTCTTC
v_gene: TRBV12-3/TRBV12-4
j_gene: TRBJ2-1
abundance: -
d_gene: TRBD1

CDR3aa: CASSYSDNTGELFF
CDR3nt: TGTGCCAGCAGTTACAGTGACAACACCGGGGAGCTGTTTTTT
v_gene: TRBV6-5
j_gene: TRBJ2-2
abundance: many
d_gene: -

CDR3aa: CASALGHEQYF
CDR3nt: TGTGCCAGCGCCCTAGGCCACGAGCAGTACTTC
v_gene: TRBV7-2
j_gene: TRBJ2-7
abundance: many
d_gene: -

CDR3aa: CASSYSNGPGAETQYF
CDR3nt: TGTGCCAGCAGTTACTCGAACGGACCGGGAGCGGAGACCCAGTACTTC
v_gene: TRBV6-5
j_gene: TRBJ2-5
abundance: -
d_gene: -

CDR3aa: CASSQGDGIAKNIQYF
CDR3nt: TGTGCCAGCAGCCAGGGGGACGGAATAGCCAAAAACATTCAGTACTTC
v_gene: TRBV7-9
j_gene: TRBJ2-4
abundance: few
d_gene: TRBD1

CDR3aa: CASSSHNQPQHF
CDR3nt: TGTGCCAGCAGCTCTCACAATCAGCCCCAGCATTTT
v_gene: TRBV7-2
j_gene: TRBJ1-5
abundance: -
d_gene: -

CDR3aa: CATEGRFGYEQYF
CDR3nt: TGCGCCACCGAGGGCCGTTTTGGATACGAGCAGTACTTC
v_gene: TRBV5-1
j_gene: TRBJ2-7
abundance: few
d_gene: -

CDR3aa: CASSQEFGLVGYNEQFF
CDR3nt: TGCGCCAGCAGCCAAGAATTCGGCCTAGTGGGCTACAATGAGCAGTTCTTC
v_gene: TRBV4-3
j_gene: TRBJ2-1
abundance: few
d_gene: -

CDR3aa: CASSKVGGVRGNQPQHF
CDR3nt: TGTGCCAGCAGCAAAGTGGGAGGGGTTCGGGGCAATCAGCCCCAGCATTTT
v_gene: TRBV21-1
j_gene: TRBJ1-5
abundance: few
d_gene: -

CDR3aa: CASSSDLLDSSTDTQYF
CDR3nt: TGTGCCAGCAGCTCGGACCTACTAGATTCTAGCACAGATACGCAGTATTTT
v_gene: TRBV11-2
j_gene: TRBJ2-3
abundance: -
d_gene: -

CDR3aa: CASSQMGQISYNEQFF
CDR3nt: TGCGCCAGCAGCCAAATGGGACAAATATCCTACAATGAGCAGTTCTTC
v_gene: TRBV4-1
j_gene: TRBJ2-1
abundance: few
d_gene: -

CDR3aa: CASSIGGGGGDTQYF
CDR3nt: TGTGCCAGTAGTATAGGCGGGGGTGGTGGAGATACGCAGTATTTT
v_gene: TRBV19
j_gene: TRBJ2-3
abundance: few
d_gene: TRBD2

CDR3aa: CSTWRQGYNTEAFF
CDR3nt: TGCAGCACGTGGAGACAGGGGTATAACACTGAAGCTTTCTTT
v_gene: TRBV29-1
j_gene: TRBJ1-1
abundance: -
d_gene: TRBD1

CDR3aa: CASSQTSGGSETQYF
CDR3nt: TGCGCCAGCAGCCAGACTAGCGGGGGTTCAGAGACCCAGTACTTC
v_gene: TRBV4-1
j_gene: TRBJ2-5
abundance: few
d_gene: TRBD2

CDR3aa: CASSQEKAQGYQPQHF
CDR3nt: TGCGCCAGCAGCCAAGAAAAGGCCCAAGGGTATCAGCCCCAGCATTTT
v_gene: TRBV4-1
j_gene: TRBJ1-5
abundance: -
d_gene: -

CDR3aa: CATSRRRDRGPYEQFF
CDR3nt: TGTGCCACCAGCCGTCGCCGGGACAGGGGGCCATATGAGCAGTTCTTC
v_gene: TRBV15
j_gene: TRBJ2-1
abundance: few
d_gene: TRBD1

CDR3aa: CASSPDGAGETQYF
CDR3nt: TGTGCCAGCAGTCCCGACGGCGCCGGGGAGACCCAGTACTTC
v_gene: TRBV12-3/TRBV12-4
j_gene: TRBJ2-5
abundance: few
d_gene: -

CDR3aa: CASSLRGLAGDNEQFF
CDR3nt: TGTGCCAGCAGTTTAAGAGGACTAGCGGGGGACAATGAGCAGTTCTTC
v_gene: TRBV27
j_gene: TRBJ2-1
abundance: -
d_gene: TRBD2

CDR3aa: CASSLGGGPETQYF
CDR3nt: TGTGCCAGCAGCTTAGGCGGGGGGCCGGAGACCCAGTACTTC
v_gene: TRBV7-6
j_gene: TRBJ2-5
abundance: few
d_gene: TRBD2

CDR3aa: CSAIIIAGVYNEQFF
CDR3nt: TGCAGTGCTATAATTATAGCGGGGGTCTACAATGAGCAGTTCTTC
v_gene: TRBV20-1
j_gene: TRBJ2-1
abundance: -
d_gene: TRBD2

CDR3aa: CASSPGRGQGRRDGYTF
CDR3nt: TGTGCCAGCAGTCCCGGAAGGGGACAGGGGAGAAGGGATGGCTACACCTTC
v_gene: TRBV6-2/TRBV6-3
j_gene: TRBJ1-2
abundance: many
d_gene: TRBD1

CDR3aa: CATEGGSGYTF
CDR3nt: TGTGCCACGGAGGGAGGGAGTGGCTACACCTTC
v_gene: TRBV11-2
j_gene: TRBJ1-2
abundance: -
d_gene: -

CDR3aa: CASSAESSTDTQYF
CDR3nt: TGTGCCAGCAGCGCGGAATCTAGCACAGATACGCAGTATTTT
v_gene: TRBV9
j_gene: TRBJ2-3
abundance: many
d_gene: -